This is a list of T cell receptor beta chains from one sample in a study of blood T cells in healthy people across ages. TCRdb itself ran the 5' RACE reads through MiXCR, one entry per CDR3 protein. This sample carries approximately 730,000 distinct CDR3 sequences, roughly 50% of them seen once, and the ten largest clones take approximately 41%. The sequenced material came from blood. These receptors all stem from a man older than 75 in good health. Each CDR3 is given with its conserved first and last residue. The D gene is left open where the match is weak. Expanded clones are given a class, and other clones once, few, many or no size at all.

V: TRBV7-7
J: TRBJ2-2
D: -
size: -
DNA: TGTGCCAGCAGCCAGCGCGGCGGGCCAGCGAACACCGGGGAGCTGTTTTTT
CDR3: CASSQRGGPANTGELFF

V: TRBV19
J: TRBJ1-2
D: -
size: -
DNA: TGTGCCAGTAGTATAGTAGGGCAGAGCAGAACCTATGGCTACACCTTC
CDR3: CASSIVGQSRTYGYTF

V: TRBV29-1
J: TRBJ2-7
D: TRBD2
size: few
DNA: TGCAGCGTCAGACTAGCGGGGGACGCCCAGTACTTC
CDR3: CSVRLAGDAQYF

V: TRBV25-1
J: TRBJ2-7
D: -
size: few
DNA: TGTGCCAGCAGTGAAGTTTTTGGTCGCGAGCAGTACTTC
CDR3: CASSEVFGREQYF

V: TRBV7-2
J: TRBJ2-7
D: TRBD2
size: few
DNA: TGTGCCAGCAGAGGGACTAGCGGTAACTACGAGCAGTACTTC
CDR3: CASRGTSGNYEQYF

V: TRBV12-5
J: TRBJ1-5
D: -
size: -
DNA: TGTGCTAGTGGTTTGATGGCGACCCCCCAGCATTTT
CDR3: CASGLMATPQHF

V: TRBV24-1
J: TRBJ2-7
D: TRBD2
size: -
DNA: TGTGCCACCAGCGAAGGACTAGCGGGAGGGTACGAGCAGTACTTC
CDR3: CATSEGLAGGYEQYF

V: TRBV6-5
J: TRBJ1-4
D: -
size: once
DNA: TGTGCCAGCAGGCCCGGTGGAACTAATGAAGAACTGTTTTTT
CDR3: CASRPGGTNEELFF

V: TRBV6-5
J: TRBJ1-4
D: -
size: -
DNA: TGTGCCAGCAGCACATCGAGGTTAAATGAAAAACTGTTTTTT
CDR3: CASSTSRLNEKLFF

V: TRBV5-1
J: TRBJ2-1
D: TRBD2
size: -
DNA: TGCGCCAGCAGATCTCCCGGGACTACAACCTACAATGAGCAGTTCTTC
CDR3: CASRSPGTTTYNEQFF